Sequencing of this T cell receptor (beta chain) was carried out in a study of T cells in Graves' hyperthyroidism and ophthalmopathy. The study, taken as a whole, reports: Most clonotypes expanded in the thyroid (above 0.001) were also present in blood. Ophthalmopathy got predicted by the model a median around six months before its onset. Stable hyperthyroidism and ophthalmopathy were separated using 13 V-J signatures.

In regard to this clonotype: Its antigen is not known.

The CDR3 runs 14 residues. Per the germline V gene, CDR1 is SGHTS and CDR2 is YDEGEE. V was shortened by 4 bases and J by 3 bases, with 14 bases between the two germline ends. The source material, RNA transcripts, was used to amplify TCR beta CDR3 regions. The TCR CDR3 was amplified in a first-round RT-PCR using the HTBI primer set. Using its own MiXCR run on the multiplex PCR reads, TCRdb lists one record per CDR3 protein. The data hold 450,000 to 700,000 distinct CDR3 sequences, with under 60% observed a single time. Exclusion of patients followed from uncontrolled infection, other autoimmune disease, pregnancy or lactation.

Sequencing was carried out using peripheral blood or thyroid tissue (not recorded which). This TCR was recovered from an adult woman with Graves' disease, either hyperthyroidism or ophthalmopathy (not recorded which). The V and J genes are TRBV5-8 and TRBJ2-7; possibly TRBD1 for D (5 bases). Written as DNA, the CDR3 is TGTGCCAGCAGCCCGAGACAGCGCCTCTACGAGCAGTACTTC. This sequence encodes CASSPRQRLYEQYF.